A selection of T cell receptor beta chains follows, all from one sample in a study of vaccination and CD4 T cells after COVID-19. TCRdb analysed the PCR reads with MiXCR anew, one entry per CDR3 protein. The sample holds some 19,000 distinct CDR3 sequences, 45% to 65% seen once. These receptors are not linked to any known antigen. Sample: CD4+ T cells from blood, cultured in vitro. The receptors were sampled from a human donor who had recovered from COVID-19. Both conserved end residues are part of each CDR3. Each record gives: clone size, J gene, V gene, D gene, CDR3 protein, CDR3 DNA. A D gene is named only where the DNA matches it firmly. Expanded clones are given a class, and other clones once, few, many or no size at all.

>.|TRBJ1-2|TRBV25-1|.
CASSTQRRISGYTF
TGTGCCAGCAGTACCCAGAGGAGAATCTCGGGCTACACCTTC
>.|TRBJ1-2|TRBV11-3|.
CASSARESYGYTF
TGTGCCAGCAGCGCCAGAGAAAGCTATGGCTACACCTTC
>.|TRBJ2-2|TRBV3-1|.
CASSQGSRGNTGELFF
TGTGCCAGCAGCCAAGGGTCACGGGGGAACACCGGGGAGCTGTTTTTT
>.|TRBJ1-1|TRBV5-1|.
CASSTLSGRTEAFF
TGCGCCAGCAGCACTCTCTCAGGGAGGACTGAAGCTTTCTTT
>.|TRBJ1-2|TRBV30|.
CAWSMENYGYTF
TGTGCCTGGAGTATGGAGAACTATGGCTACACCTTC
>.|TRBJ1-5|TRBV4-1|.
CASSPGRNSNQPQHF
TGCGCCAGCAGCCCCGGACGGAATAGCAATCAGCCCCAGCATTTT
>.|TRBJ1-2|TRBV7-9|.
CASTEEPGVYGYTF
TGTGCCAGCACAGAAGAACCGGGGGTCTATGGCTACACCTTC
>.|TRBJ1-2|TRBV19|.
CASSTLFGALDGYTF
TGTGCCAGTAGTACTCTTTTTGGGGCGTTGGATGGCTACACCTTC
>medium-sized|TRBJ2-1|TRBV19|.
CASSIRWGPPGPYNEQFF
TGTGCCAGTAGTATTAGGTGGGGTCCCCCGGGTCCCTACAATGAGCAGTTCTTC
>.|TRBJ1-2|TRBV6-5|.
CASSYMAANYGYTF
TGTGCCAGCAGTTACATGGCCGCTAACTATGGCTACACCTTC
>.|TRBJ2-3|TRBV20-1|TRBD2
CSARGLAGAGGTDTQYF
TGCAGTGCTAGAGGACTAGCGGGAGCTGGAGGCACAGATACGCAGTATTTT
>.|TRBJ1-5|TRBV19|.
CATGRRDQPQHF
TGTGCCACCGGCAGGAGAGATCAGCCCCAGCATTTT
>.|TRBJ1-1|TRBV5-1|.
CASSLEVNTEAFF
TGCGCCAGCAGCTTGGAAGTGAACACTGAAGCTTTCTTT
>.|TRBJ1-2|TRBV19|.
CASRPFARGSVVGYTF
TGTGCCAGTAGACCCTTTGCGAGAGGGAGTGTGGTTGGCTACACCTTC
>once|TRBJ1-1|TRBV19|TRBD1
CASSIRGGQGGTEAFF
TGTGCCAGTAGTATACGGGGGGGACAGGGCGGAACTGAAGCTTTCTTT
>few|TRBJ1-2|TRBV30|TRBD1
CASNQGATNYGYTF
TGTGCCTCGAATCAGGGGGCGACTAACTATGGCTACACCTTC
>few|TRBJ1-1|TRBV15|.
CATSRPHREAFF
TGTGCCACCAGCAGACCTCACAGGGAAGCTTTCTTT
>few|TRBJ1-1|TRBV6-5|TRBD1
CASSYSQGADTEAFF
TGTGCCAGCAGTTACTCGCAGGGGGCAGACACTGAAGCTTTCTTT
>few|TRBJ2-7|TRBV27|.
CAAQSGTSGSEQYF
TGTGCCGCCCAGTCCGGGACTTCGGGATCCGAGCAGTACTTC
>.|TRBJ2-7|TRBV7-9|.
CASSFGPAGGQYEQYF
TGTGCCAGCAGCTTCGGGCCCGCCGGTGGGCAATACGAGCAGTACTTC
>.|TRBJ2-1|TRBV2|TRBD2
CASSERGGAPRYNEQFF
TGTGCCAGCAGTGAGCGGGGGGGTGCGCCTCGCTACAATGAGCAGTTCTTC
>.|TRBJ2-7|TRBV28|TRBD1
CAISRTGQGYEQYF
TGTGCCATATCCAGGACGGGACAGGGCTACGAGCAGTACTTC
>few|TRBJ2-3|TRBV27|.
CASSLYSTASTQYF
TGTGCCAGCAGTTTATACTCGACCGCCTCTACGCAGTATTTT
>.|TRBJ2-5|TRBV6-1|.
CASSEGVTQETQYF
TGTGCCAGCAGTGAAGGGGTAACTCAAGAGACCCAGTACTTC
>.|TRBJ2-1|TRBV5-1|.
CASSVQGSSYNEQFF
TGCGCCAGCAGCGTACAGGGCAGCTCCTACAATGAGCAGTTCTTC
>few|TRBJ2-1|TRBV20-1|.
CSARLDEQFF
TGCAGTGCTAGACTAGATGAGCAGTTCTTC
>.|TRBJ1-6|TRBV20-1|.
CSALGPRPPLHF
TGCAGTGCTTTGGGACCCCGGCCACCCCTCCACTTT
>.|TRBJ1-1|TRBV24-1|TRBD1
CATSDFETGDTEAFF
TGTGCCACCAGTGATTTCGAGACAGGGGACACTGAAGCTTTCTTT
>few|TRBJ2-3|TRBV5-4|.
CASSPEGYSTDTQYF
TGTGCCAGCAGCCCGGAGGGGTATAGCACAGATACGCAGTATTTT
>.|TRBJ2-1|TRBV27|.
CASSLYGEQFF
TGTGCCAGCAGTTTATACGGTGAGCAGTTCTTC
>.|TRBJ1-1|TRBV28|.
CASSLSPTVPTQAFF
TGTGCCAGCAGTTTATCCCCAACAGTCCCCACGCAAGCTTTCTTT
>.|TRBJ2-1|TRBV27|TRBD1
CASSLDGPGTGWQFF
TGTGCCAGCAGTTTAGACGGCCCCGGGACAGGGTGGCAGTTCTTC
>.|TRBJ2-1|TRBV7-3|TRBD1
CASSLGTVPGEQFF
TGTGCCAGCAGCCTCGGGACAGTCCCGGGGGAGCAGTTCTTC
>once|TRBJ2-3|TRBV7-8|TRBD1
CASSLETGPTDTQYF
TGTGCCAGCAGCTTAGAGACAGGGCCCACAGATACGCAGTATTTT
>.|TRBJ2-7|TRBV11-1|TRBD1
CASSFGQGASYEQYF
TGTGCCAGCAGCTTTGGGCAGGGGGCTTCCTACGAGCAGTACTTC
>.|TRBJ2-5|TRBV20-1|.
CSALRGETRYF
TGCAGTGCTTTAAGAGGAGAGACCCGGTACTTC
>.|TRBJ1-2|TRBV19|TRBD1
CASSFDRERGYTF
TGTGCCAGTAGCTTCGACAGGGAGCGAGGCTACACCTTC
>few|TRBJ1-1|TRBV24-1|.
CATSERENTEAFF
TGTGCCACCAGTGAGAGGGAGAACACTGAAGCTTTCTTT
>.|TRBJ2-7|TRBV2|.
CASRESGHPYEQYF
TGTGCCAGCAGGGAATCGGGACATCCCTACGAGCAGTACTTC
>.|TRBJ2-5|TRBV20-1|.
CSARAGAGRETQYF
TGCAGTGCTAGGGCGGGGGCGGGAAGGGAGACCCAGTACTTC
>.|TRBJ2-1|TRBV5-4|.
CASSYAKAPAYNEQFF
TGTGCCAGCAGCTACGCCAAAGCGCCCGCCTACAATGAGCAGTTCTTC
>.|TRBJ1-1|TRBV11-2|.
CASSRKTQETLNTEAFF
TGTGCCAGCAGCCGCAAGACCCAGGAGACACTGAACACTGAAGCTTTCTTT
>.|TRBJ2-3|TRBV12-3/TRBV12-4|.
CASSPLGSQPQYF
TGTGCCAGCAGCCCGTTGGGGTCCCAGCCGCAGTATTTT
>once|TRBJ1-4|TRBV2|.
CASRPELSNEKLFF
TGTGCCAGCAGACCGGAGTTATCTAATGAAAAACTGTTTTTT
>.|TRBJ1-1|TRBV12-3/TRBV12-4|.
CASRRGTEAFF
TGTGCCAGCAGGCGAGGAACTGAAGCTTTCTTT
>.|TRBJ1-4|TRBV20-1|.
CSAPGVMRGEKLFF
TGCAGTGCCCCAGGGGTGATGCGGGGTGAAAAACTGTTTTTT
>.|TRBJ2-1|TRBV10-3|.
CAISRENEQFF
TGTGCCATTAGTAGGGAGAATGAGCAGTTCTTC
>few|TRBJ1-2|TRBV30|.
CASGTGNYGYTF
TGTGCCTCCGGGACGGGGAACTATGGCTACACCTTC
>.|TRBJ1-2|TRBV4-2|.
CASSQDAQGLYGYTF
TGTGCCAGCAGCCAAGATGCCCAGGGTCTGTATGGCTACACCTTC
>.|TRBJ2-2|TRBV19|TRBD2
CATSRVAGPNTGELFF
TGTGCCACCTCGAGGGTAGCGGGTCCGAACACCGGGGAGCTGTTTTTT
>.|TRBJ1-1|TRBV28|.
CASRPFDRMNTEAFF
TGTGCCAGCAGGCCATTTGACAGAATGAACACTGAAGCTTTCTTT